The 26 T cell receptor beta chains below come from one sample, sequenced in a study of neurological immune-mediated disorders. Time point described: longitudinal time-point 2. One entry per CDR3 protein results from TCRdb running MiXCR on the 5' RACE reads. Of approximately 82,000 distinct CDR3 sequences in the sample, around 14% were seen once. Sequenced input: PBMCs. These TCRs come from a female donor with HTLV-1-associated myelopathy (HAM/TSP).

This clonotype was seen many times. The rearrangement uses TRBV27 and TRBJ2-3, with 12 bases that match TRBD2. The J segment lost 7 bases and the V segment lost 5 bases, leaving 7 bases of the junction unmatched. The CDR3 is made up of 15 amino acids. Germline loops: CDR1 MNHEY, CDR2 SMNVEV (reference sequence). The CDR3 DNA sequence: TGTGCCAGCAGTCCCCTAGCGGGGGGGCCTAATACGCAGTATTTT. Encoded protein: CASSPLAGGPNTQYF.

This clonotype showed up many times. This rearrangement joins TRBV5-1 to TRBJ2-2, with 8 bases fitting TRBD1. V shed 6 bases, J shed 5 bases, and the junction held 12 bases outside the gene matches. Germline-derived CDR1 and CDR2 are SGHRS and YFSETQ. The CDR3 has 16 amino acids. The CDR3 DNA is TGCGCCAGCACCCCAACGGGACAGGTGGCAACCGGGGAGCTGTTTTTT. Protein sequence: CASTPTGQVATGELFF.

The gene calls are TRBV20-1 and TRBJ1-2, with D hard to call. Germline V CDR1 and CDR2: DFQATT, SNEGSKA (reference sequence). V lost 5 bases to trimming and J lost 5 bases, with 12 bases between them. This CDR3 comprises 12 residues. The CDR3 DNA reads as TGCAGTGCTCTTAAGCCCATGTATGGCTACACCTTC. Amino acid sequence: CSALKPMYGYTF.

This clonotype has ten or more counts. This chain connects TRBV4-1 to TRBJ2-3, with 8 bases identical to TRBD2. The germline V gene encodes CDR1 MGHRA and CDR2 YSYEKL. CDR3 length: 15 amino acids. After removal of 2 bases from V and 4 bases from J, the junction contained 5 bases not matched to a gene. The CDR3 sequence: CASSQLAGGPDTQYF. CDR3 sequence (DNA): TGCGCCAGCAGCCAACTAGCGGGCGGTCCAGATACGCAGTATTTT.

In the case of this clonotype: A much larger clone is a single base away; this may be a read error. The V and J genes are TRBV5-1 and TRBJ1-2; D is ambiguous. V was pared by 1 base and J by 6 bases, with 10 bases between. The germline V gene has CDR1 SGHRS and CDR2 YFSETQ. CDR3 length: 13 residues. The CDR3 DNA follows: TGCGCCAGCAGCTTGCTGGGGTGGGATGGCTACACCTTC. It yields the protein CASSLLGWDGYTF. Using reference TRBV5-1 and TRBJ1-2 for the parts outside the CDR3, the full variable domain is KAGVTQTPRYLIKTRGQQVTLSCSPISGHRSVSWYQQTPGQGLQFLFEYFSETQRNKGNFPGRFSGRQFSNSRSEMNVSTLELGDSALYLCASSLLGWDGYTFGSGTRLTVV.

The sample holds many counts of this clonotype. Sequence at one end of the junction differs from germline and may be a read error. The V and J genes are TRBV5-1 and TRBJ2-5, with D perhaps TRBD1 or TRBD2 (5 bases each). CDR3 length: 14 residues. The germline V gene has CDR1 SGHRS and CDR2 YFSETQ. For the CDR3, the DNA is TGTGCCAGCAGCTTGGATACTAGGGGTGAGACCCAGTACTTC. Amino acid sequence: CASSLDTRGETQYF. Supplemented by reference TRBV5-1 and TRBJ2-5, the full variable domain reads KAGVTQTPRYLIKTRGQQVTLSCSPISGHRSVSWYQQTPGQGLQFLFEYFSETQRNKGNFPGRFSGRQFSNSRSEMNVSTLELGDSALYLCASSLDTRGETQYFGPGTRLLVL.

This clonotype was seen many times. The chain employs TRBV12-3 or TRBV12-4 and TRBJ2-3; 7 bases are shared with TRBD1. This CDR3 is 15 amino acids long. The V and J ends lost 3 bases and 6 bases, in that order; junction bases with no gene match: 9. CDR3 loop: CASSFRAGGSDTQYF. CDR3 nucleotides: TGTGCCAGCAGTTTTAGGGCAGGGGGATCGGATACGCAGTATTTT.

This clonotype was picked up many times. The CDR3 spells CASSLLGGGEVETQYF. The CDR3 bases are TGCGCCAGCAGCTTGCTCGGGGGCGGTGAGGTCGAGACCCAGTACTTC. The rearrangement uses TRBV5-1 and TRBJ2-5, with D perhaps assigned TRBD1 or TRBD2 (6 bases each). The CDR3 is 16 residues long. Germline V gives CDR1 SGHRS, CDR2 YFSETQ. V lost 1 base to trimming and J lost 5 bases, with 18 bases between them.

Many counts were recorded for this clonotype. The gene calls are TRBV6-5 and TRBJ2-5, with D perhaps being TRBD1 or TRBD2 (5 bases each). CDR1 MNHEY and CDR2 SVGAGI come from the germline V gene. CDR3 length: 17 residues. V dropped 7 bases and J dropped 5 bases, with 26 bases sitting between them. The CDR3 DNA sequence: TGTGCCAGCACCTCCCCGAGGGGTGGGCTTTATCGGGAGACCCAGTACTTC. Translation: CASTSPRGGLYRETQYF.

This clonotype was observed many times. The chain uses TRBV24-1 and TRBJ2-5; 7 bases are a match to TRBD1. The CDR3 loop spans 17 amino acids. J lost 5 bases, V lost 2 bases, and 13 bases had no gene match. Germline loops: CDR1 KGHDR, CDR2 SFDVKD. The CDR3 loop reads CATSDSQLQGYEETQYF. The CDR3 DNA is TGTGCCACCAGTGATTCGCAATTACAGGGGTATGAGGAGACCCAGTACTTC.

This clonotype appeared many times. The chain links TRBV28 to TRBJ2-7, with 8 bases aligning to TRBD1. Per germline, CDR1 MDHEN and CDR2 SYDVKM. V dropped 7 bases and J dropped 5; count of bases not matched to a gene: 13. This CDR3 region has 15 residues. CDR3 DNA: TGTGCCAGCAATCTCTGGGGGGACAGGACGGACGAGCAGTACTTC. It specifies CASNLWGDRTDEQYF.

In the case of this clonotype: An end of the junction does not agree with germline; a read error may underlie this. This chain links TRBV5-1 with TRBJ2-2, with D perhaps matching TRBD2 (5 bases). Germline V gives CDR1 SGHRS, CDR2 YFSETQ. The CDR3 has 14 residues. CDR3 loop: CASSSDGMTGEMFF. The CDR3 nucleotides read TGCGCCAGCAGCTCGGACGGGATGACCGGGGAGATGTTTTTT.

This clonotype was observed a handful of times. The CDR3 coding sequence is TGTGCCAGCAGCTTCGCAGAACCGGTACGAGGCTTTGCGGGTTTGAGCAATCAGCCCCAGCATTTT. This codes for CASSFAEPVRGFAGLSNQPQHF. This chain joins TRBV21-1 and TRBJ1-5. TRBV21-1 is annotated as a pseudogene. CDR3 length: 22 amino acids.

Details on this clonotype: At one end the junction does not follow the germline gene, possibly because of a read error. This sequence joins TRBV12-3 or TRBV12-4 and TRBJ2-7, with a weak D call TRBD1 (5 bases). The CDR3 sequence is 13 residues long. Here the CDR3 reads CARSWSPRGEQYF. CDR3 in DNA: TGTGCCAGGAGTTGGTCCCCTAGGGGAGAGCAGTACTTC.

This clonotype was counted at least ten times. This chain connects TRBV5-1 to TRBJ2-5; 12 bases agree with TRBD2. Losses at the gene ends were 4 bases for V and 2 bases for J; bases not matched to a gene: 6. CDR3 length: 16 residues. Germline CDR1 is SGHRS and CDR2 is YFSETQ. The CDR3 coding sequence is TGCGCCAGCAGCAACCCGACTAGCGGGGGTCAAGAGACCCAGTACTTC. This gives the protein CASSNPTSGGQETQYF. Complete variable domain (other parts from reference TRBV5-1 and TRBJ2-5): KAGVTQTPRYLIKTRGQQVTLSCSPISGHRSVSWYQQTPGQGLQFLFEYFSETQRNKGNFPGRFSGRQFSNSRSEMNVSTLELGDSALYLCASSNPTSGGQETQYFGPGTRLLVL.

This clonotype showed up many times. The chain uses TRBV20-1 and TRBJ2-1; 7 positions match TRBD1. Germline V gene lookup returns CDR1 DFQATT and CDR2 SNEGSKA (reference sequence). The junction had 16 bases not matched to a gene; V was cut back by 7 bases and J by 7 bases. The CDR3 runs 15 residues. The CDR3 DNA is TGCAGTGTTTCCACGACCTGGACAGGAGGTAATGAGCAGTTCTTC. It is translated as CSVSTTWTGGNEQFF.

In its sample, this clonotype is medium-sized (0.01 to 0.1%). V usage is TRBV12-3 or TRBV12-4 and J usage is TRBJ1-1; D might be TRBD1 (6 bases). V lost 2 bases and J lost 4, with 8 bases in between. The CDR3 spans 13 residues. CDR3 in amino acids: CASSLQGITEAFF. The CDR3 DNA is TGTGCCAGCAGTTTACAGGGGATCACTGAAGCTTTCTTT.

This clonotype appeared many times. The chain is built from TRBV7-2 and TRBJ2-1; 10 nucleotides match TRBD2. The CDR3 spans 18 residues. Germline CDR1 reads SGHTA; CDR2 reads FQGNSA. The V and J ends lost 5 bases and 0 bases, in that order; junction bases with no gene match: 10. The DNA of the CDR3 is TGTGCCAGCAGCCCGTTAGCGGGGGGATCTTTCTCCTACAATGAGCAGTTCTTC. It translates to CASSPLAGGSFSYNEQFF.

This clonotype came up many times. V and J are TRBV4-2 and TRBJ2-1; the match to TRBD2 covers 10 bases. Looked up from germline, CDR1 is LGHNA and CDR2 is YNFKEQ. V was pared by 3 bases and J by 8 bases, with 13 bases of the junction left unmatched. CDR3 size: 17 residues. The CDR3 DNA sequence: TGTGCCAGCAGCCAGATATCCGGGACTAGCGTTCTGTATGAGCAGTTCTTC. As protein: CASSQISGTSVLYEQFF.

Ten or more counts support this clonotype. As DNA, the CDR3 is TGTGCCACTTCGGGGCCAGCCAACACCGGGGAGCTGTTTTTT. Its protein is CATSGPANTGELFF. This rearrangement joins TRBV7-7 to TRBJ2-2; possibly TRBD1 or TRBD2 for D (5 bases each). Germline V CDR1 and CDR2: SSHAT, FNYEAQ (reference sequence). The ends were cut back, 10 bases at V and 2 bases at J, with 14 bases in the middle. CDR3 length equals 14 residues. The full variable domain, in which reference TRBV7-7 and TRBJ2-2 provide the parts outside the CDR3, is GAGVSQSPRYKVTKRGQDVTLRCDPISSHATLYWYQQALGQGPEFLTYFNYEAQPDKSGLPSDRFSAERPEGSISTLTIQRTEQRDSAMYRCATSGPANTGELFFGEGSRLTVL.

In its sample, this clonotype was seen many times. A read error may account for a junction end that differs from germline. The gene calls are TRBV7-2 and TRBJ2-1, with D tentatively TRBD2 (5 bases). This CDR3 is 13 amino acids long. The germline V gene encodes CDR1 SGHTA and CDR2 FQGNSA. The DNA for the CDR3 is TGTGCCAGCAGCTTAGTCCGGGTGGGCGGGCTGGTCTTC. It yields the protein CASSLVRVGGLVF.

Notes on this clonotype: One end of the junction fails to match germline, which may point to a read error. The chain employs TRBV3-1 and TRBJ2-1; weak D call: TRBD2 (5 bases). This CDR3 has 15 residues. The V gene's germline CDR1 is LGHDT and CDR2 YNNKEL (reference sequence). The CDR3 is CSSSFSREGLDVQFF. DNA for the CDR3: TGTTCCAGCAGCTTCAGCCGAGAGGGTTTGGATGTGCAGTTCTTC.

This chain connects TRBV12-3 or TRBV12-4 to TRBJ2-3, with D possibly matching TRBD1 (6 bases). V was clipped by 1 base and J by 1 base, with 9 bases between them. The CDR3 is made up of 15 amino acids. CDR3 region: CASSLVGGGTDTQYF. CDR3 coding DNA: TGTGCCAGCAGTTTAGTAGGGGGAGGCACAGATACGCAGTATTTT.

This clonotype was detected ten times or more. This chain links TRBV28 with TRBJ2-7; possible D gene TRBD1, 6 bases. This CDR3 is 14 amino acids long. Per the germline V gene, CDR1 is MDHEN and CDR2 is SYDVKM. The V end lost 7 bases, the J end lost 1 base, and 14 bases lay between the germline ends. The CDR3 loop reads CASNGQIVSYEQYF. DNA for the CDR3: TGTGCCAGCAACGGACAGATCGTTTCCTACGAGCAGTACTTC.

In its sample, this clonotype was seen once. A much more abundant neighbour one base away suggests this may be a read error. The chain uses TRBV9 and TRBJ2-7; TRBD2 agrees at 8 bases. V lost 7 bases, J lost 3 bases, and 12 bases stayed unmatched. The CDR3 covers 15 residues. The germline CDR1 and CDR2 sequences are SGDLS and YYNGEE. In DNA form, the CDR3 reads TGTGCCAGCTGTGAAAGAGCGGGACTAGTCTACGAGCAGTACTTC. Its protein is CASCERAGLVYEQYF.

This clonotype was seen repeatedly, ten times or more. CDR3 in DNA: TGCGCCAGCAGCCCGGAACAGGGGGAGACAGATACGCAGTATTTT. As protein: CASSPEQGETDTQYF. The J gene is TRBJ2-3, the V gene TRBV5-1, with 8 bases fitting TRBD1. The V and J ends lost 4 bases and 3 bases, in that order; junction bases with no gene match: 7. Germline-derived CDR1 and CDR2 are SGHRS and YFSETQ. The CDR3 is 15 amino acids.